Listed below are T cell receptor beta chains from one sample, sequenced in a study of response to subunit inactivated influenza vaccine. TCRdb processed the RT-PCR reads anew with MiXCR; each CDR3 protein has one entry. This sample has over 750,000 distinct CDR3 sequences, with around 20% found just once. The material sequenced was PBMCs from blood, taken around 5 days after vaccination. Receptors were obtained from a man aged 45-60 years who received an inactivated influenza vaccine. Both conserved end residues are part of each CDR3. Clone size is given for some rows only: seen once, a few or many times, or a class if the clone is expanded.

CDR3 length: 12; clone size: NA; V gene: TRBV20-1; CDR3 protein: CSAEGDLSGYTF
CDR3 length: 15; clone size: NA; V gene: TRBV27; CDR3 protein: CASSSLDSYNSPLHF
CDR3 length: 17; clone size: NA; V gene: TRBV7-9; CDR3 protein: CASSLGAPSGGGETQYF
CDR3 length: 14; clone size: few; V gene: TRBV7-9; CDR3 protein: CASSEGQVNTEAFF
CDR3 length: 16; clone size: NA; V gene: TRBV11-3; CDR3 protein: CASSLDQGIWSGELFF
CDR3 length: 16; clone size: NA; V gene: TRBV20-1; CDR3 protein: CSASVGRGAPTDTQYF
CDR3 length: 15; clone size: NA; V gene: TRBV28; CDR3 protein: CASSSGVAGGYEQYF
CDR3 length: 14; clone size: NA; V gene: TRBV20-1; CDR3 protein: CSARGAGATHTQYF
CDR3 length: 15; clone size: NA; V gene: TRBV7-9; CDR3 protein: CASSQTADLTDTQYF
CDR3 length: 18; clone size: NA; V gene: TRBV11-2; CDR3 protein: CASSPRQAGNSPYNEQFF
CDR3 length: 16; clone size: NA; V gene: TRBV6-2/TRBV6-3; CDR3 protein: CASSSGTGIVTDTQYF
CDR3 length: 17; clone size: NA; V gene: TRBV5-6; CDR3 protein: CASSLYQRGLGSNEQFF
CDR3 length: 14; clone size: NA; V gene: TRBV5-1; CDR3 protein: CASSARGRTDKQYF
CDR3 length: 16; clone size: NA; V gene: TRBV20-1; CDR3 protein: CSAPTSGGATYNEQFF
CDR3 length: 12; clone size: NA; V gene: TRBV29-1; CDR3 protein: CSVGGRAETQYF
CDR3 length: 16; clone size: NA; V gene: TRBV3-1; CDR3 protein: CASSQGRGRGVDEQFF
CDR3 length: 14; clone size: NA; V gene: TRBV5-5; CDR3 protein: CASSLDPVADTQYF